Each of the 28 T cell receptor beta chains below was sequenced from the same sample in a study of T-cell reconstitution after alpha-beta-depleted transplantation in children. TCRbeta library construction was performed incorporating unique molecular identifiers. One entry per CDR3 protein, called by TCRdb with MiXCR from the PCR reads. The sample carries more than 200,000 distinct CDR3 sequences, roughly 25% recorded once. The sequences come from PBMCs, collected before TCRalphabeta/CD19-depleted stem cell transplant. These receptors were taken from a girl aged 2-10 years with Fanconi anemia, due to receive a stem cell transplant.

The chain recombines TRBV11-2 with TRBJ2-7, with 12 nucleotides matching TRBD2. The CDR3 has 18 residues. The germline V gene has CDR1 SGHAT and CDR2 FQNNGV. The V and J ends lost 1 base and 0 bases, in that order; junction bases with no gene match: 7. The CDR3 DNA is TGTGCCAGCAGCTTAGTTGGGACTAGCGGGCCACGCTCCTACGAGCAGTACTTC. Residues: CASSLVGTSGPRSYEQYF.

This clonotype has ten or more counts. The chain recombines TRBV5-1 with TRBJ2-5, with 12 bases matching TRBD2. The CDR3 consists of 14 residues. Trimming cost V 4 bases and J 5 bases; bases outside gene matches: 3. Germline V CDR1 and CDR2: SGHRS, YFSETQ. This CDR3 reads CASSDTSGGETQYF. The CDR3 nucleotides are TGCGCCAGCAGCGATACTAGCGGGGGGGAGACCCAGTACTTC.

The V call is TRBV20-1, the J call TRBJ2-1, with 7 bases lining up with TRBD1. Germline assignment: CDR1 DFQATT and CDR2 SNEGSKA (reference sequence). Trimming cost V 1 base and J 3 bases; bases outside gene matches: 9. The CDR3 runs 16 residues. The CDR3 coding sequence is TGCAGTGCTAGAGGGTCGTCAGGGGACAGCTACAATGAGCAGTTCTTC. It codes for CSARGSSGDSYNEQFF.

As DNA, the CDR3 is TGTGCCAGCAGCTTAGAGGCATTCCGAGAGCAGTACTTC. Its translation: CASSLEAFREQYF. The V call is TRBV7-6, the J call TRBJ2-7; no definite D call. V lost 1 base to trimming and J lost 7 bases, with 11 bases between them. CDR3 size: 13 residues. CDR1 is SGHVS and CDR2 is FNYEAQ in the germline V gene.

This clonotype has a count of ten or more. The rearrangement links TRBV20-1 to TRBJ1-6, with 8 bases fitting TRBD1. The CDR3 sequence is 12 residues long. The germline V gene has CDR1 DFQATT and CDR2 SNEGSKA (reference sequence). The V and J ends lost 5 bases and 8 bases, in that order; junction bases with no gene match: 2. The CDR3 sequence: CSAQGADSPLHF. The CDR3 coding sequence is TGCAGTGCTCAGGGGGCGGATTCACCCCTCCACTTT.

The J gene is TRBJ2-7, the V gene TRBV5-1; a possible D gene is TRBD1 (5 bases). The CDR3 totals 12 residues. Trimming stripped 4 bases from V and 5 bases from J, with 10 bases between. Germline CDR1 is SGHRS and CDR2 is YFSETQ. The CDR3 protein is CASSARVNEQYF. The CDR3 nucleotides read TGCGCCAGCAGCGCCAGGGTCAACGAGCAGTACTTC. The full variable domain, its missing parts supplied by reference TRBV5-1 and TRBJ2-7, is KAGVTQTPRYLIKTRGQQVTLSCSPISGHRSVSWYQQTPGQGLQFLFEYFSETQRNKGNFPGRFSGRQFSNSRSEMNVSTLELGDSALYLCASSARVNEQYFGPGTRLTVT.

This clonotype was counted a few times. The V call is TRBV6-1, the J call TRBJ1-1; no definite D call. Germline V gene data show CDR1 as MNHNS and CDR2 as SASEGT. V lost 5 bases and J 6 bases, leaving 19 bases between the germline ends. The CDR3 is 15 residues long. CDR3 in amino acids: CASSPRTYMNAEAFF. The CDR3 coding sequence is TGTGCCAGCAGTCCCAGGACCTATATGAATGCTGAAGCTTTCTTT.

This clonotype occurred many times. The chain links TRBV29-1 to TRBJ2-3; the D is unclear. The CDR3 consists of 14 residues. V dropped 6 bases and J dropped 3 bases, with 16 bases sitting between them. CDR1 is SQVTM, CDR2 ANQGSEA, per germline. CDR3 DNA: TGCAGCGTCGCCTGGGCTAGTATTACAGATACGCAGTATTTT. It is translated as CSVAWASITDTQYF.

In its sample, this clonotype was seen many times. This rearrangement joins TRBV29-1 to TRBJ2-7; tentatively, D is TRBD1 or TRBD2 (5 bases each). Between the trimmed V and J ends, which lost 7 bases and 0 bases, there was a span of 13 bases. This CDR3 is 13 amino acids long. Germline V gene data show CDR1 as SQVTM and CDR2 as ANQGSEA. In DNA, the CDR3 is TGCAGCGCCATGGGGGTGAACTCCTACGAGCAGTACTTC. Amino acid sequence: CSAMGVNSYEQYF.

As to this clonotype: A read error is possible here, since a much larger clone lies one base away. The chain recombines TRBV29-1 with TRBJ2-1; TRBD1 aligns across 11 bases. This CDR3 is built from 12 residues. CDR1 is SQVTM, CDR2 ANQGSEA, per germline. For the CDR3, the DNA is TGCAGCGGGACAGGGGGCGGGAATGAGCAGATCTTC. This gives the protein CSGTGGGNEQIF.

This clonotype was observed a few times. The J gene is TRBJ2-7, the V gene TRBV2, with 9 bases matching TRBD1. The trim removed 7 bases at V and 4 bases at J, leaving 5 bases unmatched. CDR3 size: 13 residues. Germline CDR1 is SNHLY and CDR2 is FYNNEI. CDR3 residues: CASKGQGRYEQYF. CDR3 bases: TGTGCCAGCAAAGGACAGGGGAGGTACGAGCAGTACTTC. Full variable domain (missing parts from reference TRBV2 and TRBJ2-7): EPEVTQTPSHQVTQMGQEVILRCVPISNHLYFYWYRQILGQKVEFLVSFYNNEISEKSEIFDDQFSVERPDGSNFTLKIRSTKLEDSAMYFCASKGQGRYEQYFGPGTRLTVT.

This clonotype was counted only a few times. The chain carries TRBV28 and TRBJ2-3; D may be TRBD2 (5 bases). V was cut by 7 bases and J by 2 bases, with 16 bases left in between. Looked up from germline, CDR1 is MDHEN and CDR2 is SYDVKM. This CDR3 is 15 amino acids long. DNA of the CDR3: TGTGCCAGCACCTCCCCTCGGGATATCACAGATACGCAGTATTTT. Amino acids: CASTSPRDITDTQYF.

This clonotype was recorded at least ten times. The rearrangement links TRBV29-1 to TRBJ2-7; TRBD1 matches 7 bases. CDR3 length: 13 amino acids. Germline loops: CDR1 SQVTM, CDR2 ANQGSEA. Trimming removed 6 bases from V and 2 bases from J; junction bases left unmatched: 7. CDR3 sequence reads: CSVSTGNTYEQYF. In DNA form, the CDR3 reads TGCAGCGTCTCGACAGGGAACACCTACGAGCAGTACTTC.

This clonotype was detected ten times or more. The genes are TRBV12-3 or TRBV12-4 and TRBJ2-2; tentatively, D is TRBD1 or TRBD2 (5 bases each). The CDR3 covers 14 residues. The V and J ends lost 7 bases and 0 bases respectively, with 9 bases between them. CDR3 protein: CASNGTPNTGELFF. The CDR3 DNA follows: TGTGCCAGCAACGGGACCCCGAACACCGGGGAGCTGTTTTTT.

DNA of the CDR3: TGCAGTGCTAGCCCCTTCGACAGGGGGGAACTGTTTTTT. Its protein product is CSASPFDRGELFF. This chain joins TRBV20-1 and TRBJ1-4; 9 bases align to TRBD1. After removal of 3 bases from V and 12 bases from J, the junction contained 8 bases not matched to a gene. Germline loops: CDR1 DFQATT, CDR2 SNEGSKA (reference sequence). The CDR3 is 13 residues long.

This clonotype was seen just once. The chain employs TRBV6-1 and TRBJ2-7; 8 nucleotides agree with TRBD1. Germline V gene sequence: CDR1 MNHNS, CDR2 SASEGT. The CDR3 totals 15 residues. V was pared by 5 bases and J by 1 base, with 7 bases of the junction left unmatched. As DNA, the CDR3 is TGTGCCAGCAGTCTCTCAGGGGGCTGGTCCTACGAGCAGTACTTC. It yields the protein CASSLSGGWSYEQYF.

As DNA, the CDR3 is TGTGCCAGCCAAACGGGGGTCAGGGTAAATGGCTACACCTTC. It specifies CASQTGVRVNGYTF. The chain links TRBV28 to TRBJ1-2; maybe TRBD1 (5 bases). The CDR3 is 14 residues long. Germline-derived CDR1 and CDR2 are MDHEN and SYDVKM. Trimming removed 8 bases at V and 6 bases at J, with 19 bases between.

This clonotype was seen many times. V gene TRBV5-5 combines with J gene TRBJ2-1, with TRBD1 identical over 12 bases. Germline CDR1 and CDR2: SGHKS and YYEKEE (reference sequence). V shed 6 bases and J 3 bases; nucleotides not matched to a gene: 4. There are 15 residues in the CDR3. CDR3 DNA sequence: TGTGCCAGCAAGGGGACAGGGGGCTTCTACAATGAGCAGTTCTTC. Translated, it gives CASKGTGGFYNEQFF.

V gene TRBV6-2 or TRBV6-3 combines with J gene TRBJ2-7, with D unresolved. V shed 0 bases and J shed 2 bases, with 8 bases lying between them. The CDR3 runs to 14 residues. Germline CDR1 MNHEY, CDR2 SVGEGT. The CDR3 DNA sequence: TGTGCCAGCAGTTACTCAAGGGTTACCTACGAGCAGTACTTC. Encoded protein: CASSYSRVTYEQYF.

V and J are TRBV27 and TRBJ1-5; no firm D call. V shed 0 bases and J shed 0 bases, with 6 bases lying between them. The CDR3 has 15 amino acids. The germline V gene has CDR1 MNHEY and CDR2 SMNVEV (reference sequence). The CDR3 region is CASSLSWGSNQPQHF. The CDR3 nucleotides are TGTGCCAGCAGTTTATCGTGGGGTAGCAATCAGCCCCAGCATTTT.

Here the CDR3 reads CASSLNQGGEAFF. DNA of the CDR3: TGTGCCAGCAGCCTAAACCAGGGGGGGGAAGCTTTCTTT. The chain combines TRBV7-7 with TRBJ1-1; 7 bases map to TRBD1. CDR3 length: 13 residues. Germline CDR1 reads SSHAT; CDR2 reads FNYEAQ (reference sequence). The J segment lost 8 bases and the V segment lost 5 bases, leaving 8 bases of the junction unmatched.

The gene calls are TRBV6-5 and TRBJ1-6, with 9 bases lining up with TRBD1. The CDR3 runs to 15 residues. Looked up from germline, CDR1 is MNHEY and CDR2 is SVGAGI. Trimming removed 0 bases from V and 8 bases from J; junction bases left unmatched: 2. The CDR3 protein is CASSYSGTGYSPLHF. The DNA of the CDR3 is TGTGCCAGCAGTTACTCCGGGACAGGGTATTCACCCCTCCACTTT.

This clonotype turned up a few times. The V and J genes are TRBV11-2 and TRBJ2-3; 13 nucleotides line up with TRBD2. Germline V CDR1 and CDR2: SGHAT, FQNNGV. The CDR3 is made up of 18 amino acids. Germline trimming cut 5 bases from V and 7 bases from J; bases unmatched to any gene: 15. CDR3 nucleotides: TGTGCCAGCAGCCCCCCCCGTCCCGGACTAGCGGGGGTATATACGCAGTATTTT. Protein product: CASSPPRPGLAGVYTQYF.

This clonotype was detected a few times. This rearrangement joins TRBV12-3 or TRBV12-4 to TRBJ2-5; D is undetermined. The V end lost 8 bases, the J end lost 5 bases, and 12 bases lay between the germline ends. The CDR3 spans 12 residues. The CDR3 sequence: CASGVARETQYF. The DNA for the CDR3 is TGTGCCAGCGGTGTCGCGCGGGAGACCCAGTACTTC.

This clonotype was seen ten or more times. At one end, the junction sequence differs from germline, possibly due to a read error. The J gene is TRBJ2-3, the V gene TRBV29-1; tentative D call: TRBD1 (6 bases). The CDR3 loop spans 14 amino acids. Germline V gives CDR1 SQVTM, CDR2 ANQGSEA. CDR3 sequence: CSVEGGLNTDTQYF. The CDR3 region has the DNA TGCAGCGTGGAAGGGGGTCTCAACACAGATACGCAGTATTTT.

The chain links TRBV6-1 to TRBJ1-1; 7 positions agree with TRBD1. Germline-derived CDR1 and CDR2 are MNHNS and SASEGT. Trimming removed 4 bases from V and 2 bases from J; junction bases left unmatched: 7. The CDR3 spans 15 residues. The CDR3 bases are TGTGCCAGCAGTGTGGAGGACAGGCCAAACACTGAAGCTTTCTTT. Its translation is CASSVEDRPNTEAFF.

This clonotype was detected many times. The chain is built from TRBV12-3 or TRBV12-4 and TRBJ2-1; D not certain. The CDR3 length is 11 residues. V lost 6 bases, J lost 11 bases, and 11 bases lay in between. CDR3 DNA sequence: TGTGCCAGCAGCCTCGAAAGACAGCAGTTCTTC. This encodes CASSLERQQFF.

A few counts support this clonotype. V gene TRBV12-3 or TRBV12-4 combines with J gene TRBJ2-5; tentative D call: TRBD1 (8 bases). The CDR3 has 16 amino acids. Between the trimmed V and J ends, which lost 4 bases and 5 bases, there was a span of 20 bases. The CDR3 DNA reads TGTGCCAGCAGTTATGTAACCGGACAGGGAGGGGAGACCCAGTACTTC. This codes for CASSYVTGQGGETQYF.